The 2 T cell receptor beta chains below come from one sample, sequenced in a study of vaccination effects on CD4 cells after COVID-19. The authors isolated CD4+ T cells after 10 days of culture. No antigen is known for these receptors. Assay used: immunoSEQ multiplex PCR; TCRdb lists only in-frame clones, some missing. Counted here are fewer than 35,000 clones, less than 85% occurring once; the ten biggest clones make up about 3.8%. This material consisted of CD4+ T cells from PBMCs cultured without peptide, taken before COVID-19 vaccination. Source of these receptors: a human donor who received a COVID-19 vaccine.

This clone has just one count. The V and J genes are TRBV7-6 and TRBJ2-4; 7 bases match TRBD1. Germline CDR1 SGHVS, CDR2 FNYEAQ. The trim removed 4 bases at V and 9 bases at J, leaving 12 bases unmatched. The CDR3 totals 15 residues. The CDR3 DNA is TGTGCCAGCAGCTCCAGCCCCCGACAGGGTGGCATTCAGTACTTC. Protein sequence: CASSSSPRQGGIQYF.

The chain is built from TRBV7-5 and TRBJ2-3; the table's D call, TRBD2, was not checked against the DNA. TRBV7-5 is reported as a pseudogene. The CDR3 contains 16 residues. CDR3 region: CVRSLEAGGSTDTQYF. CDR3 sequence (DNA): TGTGTCAGAAGCTTAGAAGCGGGCGGGAGCACAGATACGCAGTATTTT.